The T cell receptor (beta chain) described here comes from a study of shared clonotypes between healthy human individuals. About the research overall: Plates per donor: three CD4 naive, three CD4 memory, two CD8 naive, one CD8 memory.

General study findings and limits: Compared with clonotypes that all four donors shared, non-shared clonotypes had lower generation probabilities. Blood was the only sampled material, and tissue repertoires likely differ.

V was cut by 3 bases and J by 0 bases, with 21 bases left in between. This CDR3 contains 19 residues. Per the germline V gene, CDR1 is SGHDT and CDR2 is YYEEEE. In the sorted-subset replicate PCRs, 150 to 200 ng DNA, 29,000 or so T cell genomes, was used. Generated by immunoSEQ multiplex PCR, the TCRdb table keeps only in-frame clones and is missing some. The sample lists more than 400,000 clones, approximately 95% occurring once. About this clone: What it binds is unknown.

This chain joins TRBV5-6 and TRBJ1-4; D is undetermined. This TCR came from a woman under 40 in good health. The sample consisted of naive CD4+ T cells sorted from blood. The subset: CD45RA+ positively selected. In DNA, the CDR3 is TGTGCCAGCAGCTCGGGCAGGTTGGGCAATAGAGCAACTAATGAAAAACTGTTTTTT. Its protein is CASSSGRLGNRATNEKLFF.